A few counts support the clone carrying this T cell receptor (beta chain). Its target is unknown. These data are taken from a study of cytomegalovirus exposure and HLA in healthy donors. Vbeta (60) and Jbeta (13) primers were used in the PCR. Produced via immunoSEQ multiplex PCR; TCRdb's table is partial and in-frame only. The sample lists approximately 200,000 clones, roughly four fifths occurring once. From germline, CDR1 is MDHEN and CDR2 SYDVKM. V shed 4 bases, J shed 5 bases, and the junction held 7 bases outside the gene matches. The CDR3 is 14 amino acids. Study outcomes and limitations: In the analysis, some V segments, TRBV6-2 and TRBV6-3 included, were excluded as indistinguishable. Accurate predictions that matched the HLA-A and HLA-B alleles of most subjects were reportedly made from TCR beta sequences.

The V call is TRBV28, the J call TRBJ2-7; 8 nucleotides match TRBD1. The sequence was obtained from a man aged 30-40 years in good health and CMV-seronegative. The source material was PBMCs. DNA of the CDR3: TGTGCCAGCAGTTCGAGGACAGGGATTCACGAGCAGTACTTC. It translates to CASSSRTGIHEQYF.